The 12 T cell receptor beta chains below come from one sample, sequenced in a study of monozygotic twins with inflammatory bowel disease. TCRdb reworked the 5' RACE reads into one entry per CDR3 protein, no DNA. The table for this sample gives 300,000 to 350,000 distinct CDR3 sequences. The source material was blood. The source is a human donor with ulcerative colitis or Crohn's disease, or a healthy co-twin of an affected twin (not recorded which).

V is TRBV5-4 and J is TRBJ1-3. Germline loops: CDR1 SGHNT, CDR2 YYREEE (reference sequence). This CDR3 is built from 21 residues. CDR3 region: CASSFLRSGRVRMGSGNTIYF. The variable domain in full, with the rest retrieved from reference TRBV5-4 and TRBJ1-3, is ETGVTQSPTHLIKTRGQQVTLRCSSQSGHNTVSWYQQALGQGPQFIFQYYREEENGRGNFPPRFSGLQFPNYSSELNVNALELDDSALYLCASSFLRSGRVRMGSGNTIYFGEGSWLTVV.

The V and J genes are TRBV4-1 and TRBJ2-1. The CDR3 contains 15 residues. Germline assignment: CDR1 MGHRA and CDR2 YSYEKL. The CDR3 protein is CASSQDPVRNNEQFF.

The J gene is TRBJ1-4, the V gene TRBV28. The CDR3 length is 14 residues. Germline CDR1 and CDR2: MDHEN and SYDVKM. This CDR3 is CASSLYPRNEKLFF.

The chain employs TRBV5-1 and TRBJ1-1. Per germline, CDR1 SGHRS and CDR2 YFSETQ. This CDR3 is built from 13 residues. CDR3 amino acids: CASRWEGNTEAFF.

The CDR3 is CSSLAANQDQETQYF. The chain links TRBV20-1 to TRBJ2-5; TCRdb outputs TRBD2, but without DNA this stays unchecked. The CDR3 is 15 residues long. CDR1 and CDR2 (germline): DFQATT, SNEGSKA (reference sequence).

This chain connects TRBV28 to TRBJ1-1. This CDR3 contains 11 residues. Germline values: CDR1 MDHEN, CDR2 SYDVKM. The CDR3 sequence: CASSSTRRAFF.

The chain combines TRBV20-1 with TRBJ1-1; TCRdb picks TRBD1, but there is no DNA to check that call. Germline CDR1 and CDR2: DFQATT and SNEGSKA (reference sequence). There are 12 residues in the CDR3. The CDR3 sequence is CSARAGHTEAFF.

The chain carries TRBV12-5 and TRBJ2-1; TCRdb's assignment of TRBD2 cannot be checked, as there is no DNA. Germline CDR1 is LGHNT and CDR2 is FRNRAP. The CDR3 is 16 amino acids. The CDR3 sequence: CASGLPRQSPYNEQFF.

V is TRBV7-2 and J is TRBJ2-1. CDR3 length: 16 residues. Looked up from germline, CDR1 is SGHTA and CDR2 is FQGNSA. The CDR3 loop is CASSLGRLSSYNEQFF.

The chain uses TRBV18 and TRBJ2-7. Per the germline V gene, CDR1 is KGHSH and CDR2 is LQKENI. The CDR3 covers 14 residues. The CDR3 sequence: CASSPLSLTYEQYF.

The chain links TRBV12-5 to TRBJ1-1; the D gene TCRdb calls, TRBD1, cannot be checked with no DNA. Germline CDR1 reads LGHNT; CDR2 reads FRNRAP. The CDR3 totals 12 residues. The CDR3 protein is CASGFVTRGAFF.

The rearrangement links TRBV6-2 or TRBV6-3 to TRBJ1-1; TCRdb reports TRBD1, a call that lacks DNA to check it against. This CDR3 contains 14 residues. The V gene's germline CDR1 is MNHEY and CDR2 SVGEGT. CDR3 protein: CASSQTGTTVEAFF.